These 23 T cell receptor beta chains were sequenced from one sample in a study of identical twins (dated by TCRdb to the mid-2010s). Receptor amplification or capture employed 5' RACE. The sequencer listed for this sample is Illumina HiSeq 2000. The public sequencing data were trimmed at Q25 with fastp and processed into clonotypes with MiXCR by TCRdb, which kept only in-frame beta chains. All rows with the same CDR3 protein become a single entry with the most common DNA and genes. The sample includes approximately 620,000 distinct CDR3 sequences, with over 8.5% observed a single time. Together, the top ten hold around 0.98% of the sample. These records were also assigned to another study, of yellow fever vaccine responses in identical twins.

Source material: PBMCs. These receptors originate from a woman younger than 35 in good health.

In this sample, this clonotype turned up a few times. This sequence joins TRBV7-2 and TRBJ2-4, with 9 bases matching TRBD1. This CDR3 region has 18 residues. The J segment lost 6 bases and the V segment lost 0 bases, leaving 12 bases of the junction unmatched. Germline V gene lookup returns CDR1 SGHTA and CDR2 FQGNSA. Here the CDR3 reads CASSLASMGQGGGNIQYF. The CDR3 DNA is TGTGCCAGCAGCTTAGCGTCGATGGGACAGGGTGGGGGAAACATTCAGTACTTC.

There are a few counts of this clonotype. The chain combines TRBV20-1 with TRBJ1-6; 11 bases are shared with TRBD1. J was trimmed by 6 bases and V by 5 bases; bases with no gene match: 12. CDR1 is DFQATT, CDR2 SNEGSKA, per germline (reference sequence). The CDR3 covers 17 residues. CDR3: CSAPGTGGRLGNSPLHF. The CDR3 DNA reads as TGCAGTGCTCCCGGGACAGGGGGTCGGCTCGGTAATTCACCCCTCCACTTT.

This clonotype was seen many times. The rearrangement joins TRBV4-2 to TRBJ2-3; D call uncertain. The CDR3 loop spans 14 amino acids. Trimming removed 1 base at V and 2 bases at J, with 7 bases between. Germline V gene data show CDR1 as LGHNA and CDR2 as YNFKEQ. The CDR3 DNA sequence: TGTGCCAGCAGCCAAGGGTTGACCACAGATACGCAGTATTTT. Amino acid sequence: CASSQGLTTDTQYF.

This clonotype was picked up a small number of times. The genes are TRBV6-5 and TRBJ2-2, with TRBD1 matching 7 bases. Trimming at V came to 0 bases and at J to 7 bases, leaving 5 bases not matched to a gene. Germline-derived CDR1 and CDR2 are MNHEY and SVGAGI. This CDR3 is built from 15 residues. The chain's CDR3 is CASSYSRGRGGELFF. The CDR3 region has the DNA TGTGCCAGCAGTTACTCGAGGGGGCGCGGCGGGGAGCTGTTTTTT.

This clonotype was seen a few times. The CDR3 sequence: CSVEFAGDQADTQYF. As DNA, the CDR3 is TGCAGCGTTGAATTCGCGGGGGACCAGGCAGATACGCAGTATTTT. This chain connects TRBV29-1 to TRBJ2-3, with 7 bases that match TRBD2. Germline assignment: CDR1 SQVTM and CDR2 ANQGSEA. The CDR3 extends over 15 amino acids. Trimming removed 2 bases from V and 4 bases from J; junction bases left unmatched: 9.

This clonotype was seen at least ten times. V usage is TRBV5-6 and J usage is TRBJ2-3, with TRBD2 matching 8 bases. CDR3 length equals 14 residues. Germline CDR1 reads SGHDT; CDR2 reads YYEEEE. Trimming at V came to 3 bases and at J to 5 bases, leaving 5 bases not matched to a gene. As DNA, the CDR3 is TGTGCCAGCAGCTCCGGACTAGCAGGAGATACGCAGTATTTT. Protein: CASSSGLAGDTQYF.

This chain uses TRBV6-5 with TRBJ1-2; D is ambiguous. The CDR3 runs to 16 residues. CDR1 MNHEY and CDR2 SVGAGI come from the germline V gene. Trimming stripped 2 bases from V and 8 bases from J, with 21 bases between. CDR3 nucleotides: TGTGCCAGCAGTTACCAGGAGGCCAGCCCATTCAACGGCTACACCTTC. Encoded protein: CASSYQEASPFNGYTF.

V is TRBV4-1 and J is TRBJ2-7, with D hard to call. Per the germline V gene, CDR1 is MGHRA and CDR2 is YSYEKL. V was clipped by 1 base and J by 0 bases, with 10 bases between them. This CDR3 region has 15 residues. This CDR3 reads CASSQVDIGSYEQYF. The CDR3 DNA follows: TGCGCCAGCAGCCAAGTTGATATAGGCTCCTACGAGCAGTACTTC.

This clonotype turned up a few times. This chain uses TRBV6-2 or TRBV6-3 with TRBJ1-1; 7 positions agree with TRBD1. Germline V CDR1 and CDR2: MNHEY, SVGEGT. This CDR3 has 15 residues. V lost 6 bases to trimming and J lost 4 bases; unmatched junction nucleotides: 11. CDR3 loop: CASRGQGVWITEAFF. As DNA, the CDR3 is TGTGCCAGCAGAGGGCAGGGGGTGTGGATCACTGAAGCTTTCTTT.

The rearrangement links TRBV29-1 to TRBJ1-2, with D perhaps TRBD1 (5 bases). Germline lookup yields CDR1 SQVTM and CDR2 ANQGSEA. Trimming removed 3 bases from V and 4 bases from J, with 9 bases in between. There are 12 residues in the CDR3. The CDR3, as DNA: TGCAGCGTTGACAGGGTGATCTATGGCTACACCTTC. Amino acid sequence: CSVDRVIYGYTF.

This clonotype was recorded many times. The chain has TRBV24-1 and TRBJ2-3; D tentatively reads TRBD1 or TRBD2 (6 bases each). Germline V gives CDR1 KGHDR, CDR2 SFDVKD. Trimming stripped 9 bases from V and 4 bases from J, with 19 bases between. The length of the CDR3 is 15 residues. The CDR3 is CATGGGGPLADTQYF. CDR3 coding DNA: TGTGCCACCGGTGGAGGGGGGCCCCTCGCAGATACGCAGTATTTT.

This clonotype has more than one count but fewer than ten. The chain carries TRBV9 and TRBJ2-1; 7 bases align to TRBD1. The germline CDR1 and CDR2 sequences are SGDLS and YYNGEE. CDR3 size: 13 residues. V shed 3 bases and J 5 bases; nucleotides not matched to a gene: 2. This chain's CDR3 is CASSGQGHNEQFF. In nucleotides, the CDR3 is TGTGCCAGCAGCGGACAGGGTCACAATGAGCAGTTCTTC.

This chain uses TRBV5-6 with TRBJ2-7, with 11 positions matching TRBD2. The CDR3 loop spans 15 amino acids. Germline values: CDR1 SGHDT, CDR2 YYEEEE. V lost 2 bases to trimming and J lost 4 bases; unmatched junction nucleotides: 5. The CDR3 reads CASSFRGTSGYEQYF. Written as DNA, the CDR3 is TGTGCCAGCAGCTTCCGCGGGACTAGCGGTTACGAGCAGTACTTC. The entire variable domain, with the rest obtained from reference TRBV5-6 and TRBJ2-7, is as follows: DAGVTQSPTHLIKTRGQQVTLRCSPKSGHDTVSWYQQALGQGPQFIFQYYEEEERQRGNFPDRFSGHQFPNYSSELNVNALLLGDSALYLCASSFRGTSGYEQYFGPGTRLTVT.

The V and J genes are TRBV10-2 and TRBJ2-3, with 10 bases that match TRBD2. Germline V lookup: CDR1 WSHSY, CDR2 SAAADI. J gave up 2 bases and V 1 base, and 9 bases lay outside the gene matches. The CDR3 has 18 residues. The CDR3 loop reads CASSEFVASGGLTDTQYF. The DNA for the CDR3 is TGCGCCAGCAGTGAGTTCGTGGCTAGCGGGGGACTCACAGATACGCAGTATTTT.

The chain has TRBV20-1 and TRBJ2-5; 14 bases agree with TRBD2. V gave up 2 bases and J gave up 5 bases; unmatched junction bases: 4. This CDR3 contains 15 residues. In germline, CDR1 is DFQATT, CDR2 SNEGSKA (reference sequence). The CDR3 protein is CSARSTSGRAETQYF. The CDR3 bases are TGCAGTGCTAGATCGACTAGCGGGAGGGCCGAGACCCAGTACTTC.

This clonotype was counted a single time. Mismatch with germline at one junction end may stem from a read error. V gene TRBV12-3 or TRBV12-4 combines with J gene TRBJ2-3; maybe TRBD2 (6 bases). The CDR3 has 16 amino acids. The CDR3 spells CASRRASASNVDTQCF. The CDR3 DNA reads as TGTGCCAGCCGGAGGGCTAGCGCTTCAAATGTAGATACGCAGTGTTTT.

This clonotype showed up just a few times. The chain is built from TRBV24-1 and TRBJ2-1; 7 bases line up with TRBD2. V lost 6 bases to trimming and J lost 7 bases; unmatched junction nucleotides: 5. CDR3 length: 13 amino acids. Germline V lookup: CDR1 KGHDR, CDR2 SFDVKD. The CDR3 nucleotides are TGTGCCACCAGTCGGACCGGGGGGAATGAGCAGTTCTTC. Translating gives CATSRTGGNEQFF.

The chain carries TRBV24-1 and TRBJ2-7, with 9 positions matching TRBD1. CDR1 and CDR2 from the germline V gene are KGHDR and SFDVKD. The CDR3 totals 15 residues. V shed 0 bases, J shed 6 bases, and the junction held 5 bases outside the gene matches. CDR3 DNA: TGTGCCACCAGTGATTTGCGGGACAGGGCTGGCGAGCAGTACTTC. It codes for CATSDLRDRAGEQYF.

The chain joins TRBV20-1 to TRBJ2-3; 8 nucleotides match TRBD2. This CDR3 has 17 residues. V lost 0 bases to trimming and J lost 4 bases; unmatched junction nucleotides: 12. From germline, CDR1 is DFQATT and CDR2 SNEGSKA (reference sequence). The CDR3 bases are TGCAGTGCTAGAGATGCCGGGCTAGCGGGCCCCCCAGATACGCAGTATTTT. It is translated as CSARDAGLAGPPDTQYF.

This clonotype occurred many times. The chain has TRBV12-3 or TRBV12-4 and TRBJ1-2; 8 bases agree with TRBD1. With 4 bases clipped from V and 5 bases from J, the junction kept 6 bases outside the gene matches. The CDR3 is 14 amino acids. The CDR3 coding sequence is TGTGCCAGCAGTTACGCCGGACAGGGTTATGGCTACACCTTC. Amino acid sequence: CASSYAGQGYGYTF.

Ten or more counts support this clonotype. V gene TRBV4-3 combines with J gene TRBJ2-7; D uncertain. Trimming cost V 0 bases and J 3 bases, with 12 bases left between them. The V gene's germline CDR1 is LGHNA and CDR2 YSLEER. This CDR3 contains 15 residues. CDR3 region: CASSQDPQADYEQYF. The CDR3, as DNA: TGCGCCAGCAGCCAAGATCCCCAGGCGGACTACGAGCAGTACTTC.

This clonotype was seen ten or more times. The rearrangement uses TRBV5-1 and TRBJ2-7, with D perhaps TRBD1 or TRBD2 (6 bases each). Germline CDR1 and CDR2: SGHRS and YFSETQ. The V and J ends lost 0 bases and 4 bases respectively, with 17 bases between them. There are 16 residues in the CDR3. As DNA, the CDR3 is TGCGCCAGCAGCTTGGTGGGGGGCGTCTTTTCGTACGAGCAGTACTTC. Translation: CASSLVGGVFSYEQYF.

The rearrangement joins TRBV7-6 to TRBJ1-6, with 7 bases matching TRBD1. With 9 bases clipped from V and 7 bases from J, the junction kept 9 bases outside the gene matches. The CDR3 is 14 amino acids. The V gene's germline CDR1 is SGHVS and CDR2 FNYEAQ. CDR3 sequence (DNA): TGTGCCAGTAAGGGGGCAGGGGTAAATTCACCCCTCCACTTT. Translating it yields CASKGAGVNSPLHF.